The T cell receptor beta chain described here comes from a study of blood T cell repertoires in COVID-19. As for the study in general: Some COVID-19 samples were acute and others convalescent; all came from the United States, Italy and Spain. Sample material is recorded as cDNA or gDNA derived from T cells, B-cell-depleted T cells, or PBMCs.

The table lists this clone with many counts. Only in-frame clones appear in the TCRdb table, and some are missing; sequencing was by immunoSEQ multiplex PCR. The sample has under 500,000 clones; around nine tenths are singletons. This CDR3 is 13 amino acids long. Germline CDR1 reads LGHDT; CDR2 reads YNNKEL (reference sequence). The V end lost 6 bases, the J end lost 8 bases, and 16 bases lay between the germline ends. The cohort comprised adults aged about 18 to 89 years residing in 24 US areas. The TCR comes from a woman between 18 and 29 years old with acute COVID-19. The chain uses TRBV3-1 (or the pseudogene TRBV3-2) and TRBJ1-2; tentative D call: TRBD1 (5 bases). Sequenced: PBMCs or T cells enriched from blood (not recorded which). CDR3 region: CASRGEEGGGYTF. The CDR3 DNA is TGTGCCAGCAGAGGGGAGGAGGGAGGCGGCTACACCTTC.